This T cell receptor (beta chain) was captured in a study of blood T cell repertoires in COVID-19. Study at large: Sites in the United States, Italy and Spain provided acute and convalescent COVID-19 samples.

Adults between about 18 and 89 years of age took part from 24 US areas. Either two negative PCRs, clearance, or symptom resolution qualified Cohort 3 donors as recovered. As handled by the study authors: From reference gene primer amplification, estimates of nucleated cell counts were derived. Only in-frame clones appear in the TCRdb table, and some are missing; sequencing was by immunoSEQ multiplex PCR. From that table come the V and J calls and clone size; the DNA was used to work out D and trimming. The data hold about 340,000 clones, with about 92% observed a single time. The sample was PBMCs or T cells enriched from blood (not recorded which). This TCR was recovered from a woman in her 30s who had recovered from COVID-19.

CDR3 region: CASSTQFSETQYF. The CDR3, as DNA: TGTGCCAGCAGCACACAGTTTTCAGAGACCCAGTACTTC. This chain links TRBV7-2 with TRBJ2-5, with unresolved D. Trimming cost V 5 bases and J 4 bases, with 11 bases left between them. Germline V gene data show CDR1 as SGHTA and CDR2 as FQGNSA. The length of the CDR3 is 13 residues.